Listed below are T cell receptor beta chains from one sample, sequenced in a study of blood T cell repertoires in COVID-19. Sequenced by immunoSEQ multiplex PCR; TCRdb stores in-frame clones only, minus some. There are 250,000 to 400,000 clones in the sample; about 90% occur only once, and roughly 2.9% lies in the top ten. Sequencing was performed on peripheral blood. All receptors derive from a woman aged 25 to 39 with COVID-19, enrolled during active disease. Each CDR3 is given with its conserved first and last residue. A D gene is named only where the DNA matches it firmly.

d_call: -; v_call: TRBV11-2; cdr3_aa: CASSQGSGASYEQYF
d_call: -; v_call: TRBV6-2/TRBV6-3; cdr3_aa: CASSSREWRVNGYTF
d_call: TRBD1; v_call: TRBV10-3; cdr3_aa: CAISAGQGANTGELFF
d_call: TRBD2; v_call: TRBV7-9; cdr3_aa: CASSLGGENIQYF
d_call: TRBD2; v_call: TRBV2; cdr3_aa: CASSVLAGVETQYF
d_call: TRBD1; v_call: TRBV6-5; cdr3_aa: CASSWGQGLNYGYTF
d_call: -; v_call: TRBV12-3/TRBV12-4; cdr3_aa: CASSPQTGFEQFF
d_call: TRBD1; v_call: TRBV30; cdr3_aa: CAWDRAPYNEQFF
d_call: -; v_call: TRBV10-2; cdr3_aa: CASSEEFRDNGYTF
d_call: -; v_call: TRBV3-1/TRBV3-2; cdr3_aa: CASSSTEDSPLHF
d_call: -; v_call: TRBV18; cdr3_aa: CASSPDGTRGAIQYF
d_call: -; v_call: TRBV5-1; cdr3_aa: CASSLISSYEQYF
d_call: -; v_call: TRBV15; cdr3_aa: CATSRGGYDEQYF
d_call: -; v_call: TRBV4-1; cdr3_aa: CASSQDSSNTEAFF
d_call: TRBD1; v_call: TRBV11-3; cdr3_aa: CVNRSTGGAGEKLFF
d_call: TRBD2; v_call: TRBV3-1/TRBV3-2; cdr3_aa: CASSRGRLAPGNEQFF
d_call: TRBD2; v_call: TRBV11-2; cdr3_aa: CASSLLTSGSAGELFF
d_call: -; v_call: TRBV28; cdr3_aa: CASSSSRRGASRTTDEKLFF
d_call: TRBD2; v_call: TRBV6-1; cdr3_aa: CASSVFGLGSRSTDTQYF
d_call: -; v_call: TRBV4-1; cdr3_aa: CASSQDGYSNQPQHF
d_call: -; v_call: TRBV11-3; cdr3_aa: CASSSGEGRGEQFF
d_call: TRBD2; v_call: TRBV10-3; cdr3_aa: CAISAGQAGEQFF
d_call: TRBD2; v_call: TRBV3-1/TRBV3-2; cdr3_aa: CASSQLAGGLTDTQYF
d_call: -; v_call: TRBV11-2; cdr3_aa: CASSPRLTGTEAFF
d_call: -; v_call: TRBV5-1; cdr3_aa: CASSGGTGLNTEAFF
d_call: TRBD1; v_call: TRBV2; cdr3_aa: CASSEAGSLGRGRSQPQHF
d_call: TRBD2; v_call: TRBV24-1; cdr3_aa: CATSDFQGLAGGPGAGELFF
d_call: TRBD1; v_call: TRBV19; cdr3_aa: CASSIGTGGLYEQFF
d_call: TRBD2; v_call: TRBV27; cdr3_aa: CASTRSGGGTDTQYF
d_call: -; v_call: TRBV14; cdr3_aa: CASSRALAEKLFF
d_call: -; v_call: TRBV4-1; cdr3_aa: CASSQGVGANNSPLHF
d_call: -; v_call: TRBV4-1; cdr3_aa: CASSQQGENNSPLHF
d_call: -; v_call: TRBV10-3; cdr3_aa: CAISEEGRNTEAFF
d_call: TRBD2; v_call: TRBV5-4; cdr3_aa: CASSAAGGNNEQFF
d_call: -; v_call: TRBV5-1; cdr3_aa: CASSIGQSNEQYF
d_call: TRBD2; v_call: TRBV3-1/TRBV3-2; cdr3_aa: CASSQGGRALDTQYF
d_call: TRBD2; v_call: TRBV7-2; cdr3_aa: CASSSGLAGGFEQYF
d_call: -; v_call: TRBV6-5; cdr3_aa: CASSYPGGTEAFF
d_call: -; v_call: TRBV6-5; cdr3_aa: CASGTGDSTYEQYF
d_call: -; v_call: TRBV7-9; cdr3_aa: CASSFSDRRLRGGYTF
d_call: TRBD1; v_call: TRBV5-6; cdr3_aa: CASSYRDRDYQPQHF
d_call: -; v_call: TRBV18; cdr3_aa: CASSPLAVYSYEQYF
d_call: TRBD2; v_call: TRBV5-1; cdr3_aa: CASSLILLAGSGTQYF
d_call: TRBD2; v_call: TRBV2; cdr3_aa: CASSGDGTSGRAGANVLTF
d_call: -; v_call: TRBV9; cdr3_aa: CASSVRGGYGYTF
d_call: -; v_call: TRBV28; cdr3_aa: CASSSRSYGYTF
d_call: -; v_call: TRBV25-1; cdr3_aa: CFPEANQPQHF
d_call: -; v_call: TRBV6-1; cdr3_aa: CASSEAGVSGANVLTF
d_call: TRBD2; v_call: TRBV18; cdr3_aa: CASSPPSSGSHEQFF
d_call: -; v_call: TRBV5-1; cdr3_aa: CASSLLQGLPAEAFF
d_call: TRBD1; v_call: TRBV27; cdr3_aa: CASSASGQVNTGELFF
d_call: TRBD2; v_call: TRBV2; cdr3_aa: CASQAGGGVRQYF
d_call: -; v_call: TRBV5-8; cdr3_aa: CASSLPVSYEQYF
d_call: -; v_call: TRBV11-2; cdr3_aa: CASSLDAVTDTQYF